The clone carrying this T cell receptor (beta chain) came up a few times. Its target is unknown. The data were obtained in a study of T-cell reconstitution after alpha-beta-depleted transplantation in children. Study results and caveats: Expanded clones from the graft, numbering several hundred, reportedly supplied alpha-beta T cells about two months after transplant. Elevated TCRbeta diversity at day 60 was traced, in some patients, to surviving recipient T cells and thymic progenitors. From newly produced T cells came most of the T-cell counts and diversity one year after transplant.

Trimming left V 6 bases short and J 6 bases short, with 12 bases between. Germline loops: CDR1 SNHLY, CDR2 FYNNEI. This CDR3 is 12 amino acids long. Preparation of the TCRbeta library used unique molecular identifiers. From the PCR reads, TCRdb called clonotypes with MiXCR, one entry per CDR3 protein. The sample includes around 580,000 distinct CDR3 sequences, approximately 30% of them seen just once. The material was PBMCs, obtained before TCRalphabeta/CD19-depleted stem cell transplant. The TCR was taken from a boy in the first two years of life with Wiskott-Aldrich syndrome, due to receive a stem cell transplant. The chain has TRBV2 and TRBJ2-7; possible D gene TRBD2, 5 bases. CDR3 DNA sequence: TGTGCCAGCAGCCGACTTGGGAGCGAGCAGTACTTC. It specifies CASSRLGSEQYF.